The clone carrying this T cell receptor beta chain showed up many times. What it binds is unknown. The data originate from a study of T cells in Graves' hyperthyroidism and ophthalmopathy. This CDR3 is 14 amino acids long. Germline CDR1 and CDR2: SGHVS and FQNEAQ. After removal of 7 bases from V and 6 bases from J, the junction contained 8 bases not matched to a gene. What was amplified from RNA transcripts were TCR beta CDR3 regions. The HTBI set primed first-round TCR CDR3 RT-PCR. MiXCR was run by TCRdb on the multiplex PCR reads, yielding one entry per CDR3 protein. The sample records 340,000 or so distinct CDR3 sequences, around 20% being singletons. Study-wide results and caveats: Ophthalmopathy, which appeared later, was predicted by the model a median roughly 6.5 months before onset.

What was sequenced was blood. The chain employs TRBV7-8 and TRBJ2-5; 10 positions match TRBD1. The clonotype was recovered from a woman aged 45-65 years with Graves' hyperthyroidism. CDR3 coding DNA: TGTGCCAGCAAAATACCGGGACAGGGGAAGACCCAGTACTTC. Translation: CASKIPGQGKTQYF.